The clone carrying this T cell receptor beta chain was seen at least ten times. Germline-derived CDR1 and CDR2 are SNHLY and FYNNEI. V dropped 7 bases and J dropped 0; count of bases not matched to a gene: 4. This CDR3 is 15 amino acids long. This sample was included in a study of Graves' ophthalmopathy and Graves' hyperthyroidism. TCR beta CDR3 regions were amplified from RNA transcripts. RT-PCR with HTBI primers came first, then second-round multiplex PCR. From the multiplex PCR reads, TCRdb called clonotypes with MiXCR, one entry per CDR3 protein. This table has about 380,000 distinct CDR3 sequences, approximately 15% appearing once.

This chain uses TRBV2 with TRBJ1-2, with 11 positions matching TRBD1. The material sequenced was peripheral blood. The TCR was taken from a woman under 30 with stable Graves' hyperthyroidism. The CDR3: CASMDRGRSNYGYTF. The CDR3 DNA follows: TGTGCCAGCATGGACAGGGGGCGGTCTAACTATGGCTACACCTTC.